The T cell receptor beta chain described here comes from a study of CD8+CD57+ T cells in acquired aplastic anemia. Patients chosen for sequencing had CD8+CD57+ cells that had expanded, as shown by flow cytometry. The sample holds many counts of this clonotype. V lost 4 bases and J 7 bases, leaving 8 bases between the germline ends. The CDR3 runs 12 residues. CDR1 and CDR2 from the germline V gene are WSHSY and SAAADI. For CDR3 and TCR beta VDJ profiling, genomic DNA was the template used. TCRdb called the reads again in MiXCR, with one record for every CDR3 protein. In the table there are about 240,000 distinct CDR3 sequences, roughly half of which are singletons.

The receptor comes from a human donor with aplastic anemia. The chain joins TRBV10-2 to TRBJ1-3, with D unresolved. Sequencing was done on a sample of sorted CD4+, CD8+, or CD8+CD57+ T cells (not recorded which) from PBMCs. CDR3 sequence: CASSGGRNTIYF. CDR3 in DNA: TGCGCCAGCAGTGGGGGAAGGAACACCATATATTTT.